This T cell receptor (beta chain) was captured by sequencing in a study of a mutant IDH1 vaccine in newly diagnosed glioma. On the study more broadly: Vaccines were begun 4-6 weeks after radiotherapy alone, or with temozolomide cycles.

Regarding this clone: Its antigen remains unknown.

V lost 4 bases and J lost 5; bases outside the gene matches: 6. CDR3 length equals 15 residues. From germline, CDR1 is SGHRS and CDR2 YFSETQ. Regarding time point: week 47, end of study. In every dose of vaccine, 300 ug of mutant IDH1 20-mer peptide was given alongside topical imiquimod. The table came from immunoSEQ multiplex PCR; TCRdb's copy has only in-frame clones and leaves some out. The sample has about 90,000 clones, around nine tenths seen once. The input for sequencing was PBMCs, taken from a glioma patient whose treatment included an IDH1 peptide vaccine. The receptor was isolated from a woman between 50 and 59 years old with glioma. The chain uses TRBV5-1 and TRBJ2-7; the match to TRBD2 covers 13 bases. Written as DNA, the CDR3 is TGCGCCAGCAGCCGAGGGACTAGCGGGACCCACGAGCAGTACTTC. Its protein product is CASSRGTSGTHEQYF.